This T cell receptor (beta chain) was recovered during a study of identical twins. Study observations and caveats: Invariant MAIT and iNKT cells are populations that could partly confound zero-insertion analyses. Modeled out-of-frame TCR alpha sharing in monozygotic twins fell below observed levels. Fewer insertions were carried by abundant cord blood beta clonotypes, but none was seen in memory repertoires.

The CDR3 sequence is 13 residues long. V dropped 2 bases and J dropped 4 bases, with 8 bases sitting between them. Germline V gene sequence: CDR1 MGHRA, CDR2 YSYEKL. Using its own MiXCR run on the 5' RACE reads, TCRdb lists one record per CDR3 protein. This sample carries about 220,000 distinct CDR3 sequences, 6% to 8.5% of them seen once, and the ten largest clones take 5.4%. This clonotype has just a few counts. Its specificity is unknown. The same sample was also studied in work on yellow fever vaccine responses in identical twins.

The chain couples TRBV4-1 to TRBJ1-2; D may be TRBD1 (5 bases). The receptor was derived from a woman aged 18-35 years in good health. The source material was CD8+ T cells sorted from blood. As DNA, the CDR3 is TGCGCCAGCAGCCAATTGGGACTCTATGGCTACACCTTC. It specifies CASSQLGLYGYTF.